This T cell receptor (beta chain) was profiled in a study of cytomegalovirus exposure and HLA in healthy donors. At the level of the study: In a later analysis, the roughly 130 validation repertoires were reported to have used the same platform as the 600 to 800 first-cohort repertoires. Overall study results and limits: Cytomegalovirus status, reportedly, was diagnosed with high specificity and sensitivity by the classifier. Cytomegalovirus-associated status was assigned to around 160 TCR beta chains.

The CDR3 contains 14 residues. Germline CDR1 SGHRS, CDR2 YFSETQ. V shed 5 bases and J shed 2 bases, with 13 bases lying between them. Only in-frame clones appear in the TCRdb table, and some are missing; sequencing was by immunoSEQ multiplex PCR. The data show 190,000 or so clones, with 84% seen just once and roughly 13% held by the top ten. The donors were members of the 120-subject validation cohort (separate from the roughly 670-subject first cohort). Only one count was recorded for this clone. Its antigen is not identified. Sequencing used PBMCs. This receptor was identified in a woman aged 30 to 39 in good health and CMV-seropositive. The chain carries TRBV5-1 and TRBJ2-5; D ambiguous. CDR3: CASSQPSTQETQYF. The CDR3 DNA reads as TGCGCCAGCAGTCAACCAAGCACTCAAGAGACCCAGTACTTC.